This is a list of T cell receptor beta chains from one sample in a study of blood T cell repertoires in COVID-19. Data came from immunoSEQ multiplex PCR; TCRdb stores just in-frame clones and leaves some out. The table lists some 330,000 clones, just under 90% of them singletons. Source material: peripheral blood. The receptors come from a woman aged 25 to 45 with COVID-19, enrolled during active disease. Each CDR3 is given with its conserved first and last residue. The D gene is left open where the match is weak. Part of the rows lack a size; the others show once, few, many or a class for expanded clones.

j_call,v_call,d_call,clone_size,cdr3_nt,cdr3_aa
TRBJ2-4,TRBV7-6,.,.,TGTGCCAGCAGCTTATTTAATCCGGGGATCGCGAGGGCAGCCAAAAACATTCAGTACTTC,CASSLFNPGIARAAKNIQYF
TRBJ1-5,TRBV18,.,.,TGTGCCAGCTCACCGGGGGCCAATAGCAATCAGCCCCAGCATTTT,CASSPGANSNQPQHF
TRBJ1-5,TRBV12-3/TRBV12-4,TRBD1,.,TGTGCCAGCAGTTCAGGGGGCGGTCAGCCCCAGCATTTT,CASSSGGGQPQHF
TRBJ2-3,TRBV19,.,.,TGTGCCAGTAGTAAGCTTTCTAGCACAGATACGCAGTATTTT,CASSKLSSTDTQYF
TRBJ1-4,TRBV4-1,TRBD1,.,TGCGCCAGCAGCCAGCAGGACAGGGAGTACGAAAAACTGTTTTTT,CASSQQDREYEKLFF
TRBJ2-7,TRBV5-6,TRBD2,.,TGTGCCAGCAGCCCGCACCGGGGGGCCTACGAGCAGTACTTC,CASSPHRGAYEQYF
TRBJ1-2,TRBV27,.,.,TGTGCCAGCACCCCCAATTTGGCAGGGGCGAGAGATGGCTACACCTTC,CASTPNLAGARDGYTF
TRBJ2-5,TRBV7-7,TRBD2,.,TGTGCCAGCAGCTTTTCTAGCGGGGGGGAGACCCAGTACTTC,CASSFSSGGETQYF
TRBJ1-5,TRBV24-1,TRBD1,.,TGTGCCACTTCCGGGACAGGGACCAATCAGCCCCAGCATTTT,CATSGTGTNQPQHF
TRBJ2-3,TRBV2,.,.,TGTGCCAGCAGTCAGCAGGGGACGGGAGATACGCAGTATTTT,CASSQQGTGDTQYF
TRBJ1-2,TRBV3-1/TRBV3-2,.,.,TGTGCCAGCAGCCACCCCCACGAGGGGGTATATGGCTACACCTTC,CASSHPHEGVYGYTF
TRBJ1-6,TRBV5-5,TRBD1,.,TGTGCCAGCAGCTTTCTACAGGGGGTGGTTCTTTCACCCCTCCACTTT,CASSFLQGVVLSPLHF
TRBJ2-3,TRBV7-9,.,few,TGTGCCAGCAGCTTATTAGGGGCCCCAGATACGCAGTATTTT,CASSLLGAPDTQYF
TRBJ1-2,TRBV6-5,TRBD1,.,TGTGCCAGCAGCTTTACAGGGGGCTCATTCTCTGGCTACACCTTC,CASSFTGGSFSGYTF
TRBJ1-2,TRBV5-5,.,once,TGTGCCAGCAGCTTAGGACTGATGGACTATGGCTACACCTTC,CASSLGLMDYGYTF
TRBJ1-1,TRBV6-4,.,.,TGTGCCAGCAGCATCAGAATGAACACTGAAGCTTTCTTT,CASSIRMNTEAFF
TRBJ1-2,TRBV9,TRBD1,.,TGTGCCAGCAGCGTCGGACAGGGGGCTGAGGGCTACACCTTC,CASSVGQGAEGYTF
TRBJ1-2,TRBV7-9,.,.,TGTGCCAGCAGCACCCCCACCGGCTATGGCTACACCTTC,CASSTPTGYGYTF
TRBJ2-7,TRBV11-2,TRBD2,once,TGTGCCAGCGGGACTAGCGGGGCAAATACCTACGAGCAGTACTTC,CASGTSGANTYEQYF
TRBJ2-1,TRBV27,.,.,TGTGCCAGCAGACCACAACCAGACAGCTATGAGCAGTTCTTC,CASRPQPDSYEQFF
TRBJ1-2,TRBV30,.,.,TGTGCCTGGACCGTAACAGACTATGGCTACACCTTC,CAWTVTDYGYTF
TRBJ1-2,TRBV24-1,.,.,TGTGCCACCAGGGACAGTCTGTATCGCTACACCTTC,CATRDSLYRYTF
TRBJ1-1,TRBV2,TRBD1,.,TGTGCCATCTCCGCGAGGGGACAGGGAGAAACTGAAGCTTTCTTT,CAISARGQGETEAFF
TRBJ2-3,TRBV3-1/TRBV3-2,TRBD2,.,TGTGCCAGCAGCTGGTTTAGCGGGGGAAGCACAGATACGCAGTATTTT,CASSWFSGGSTDTQYF
TRBJ2-1,TRBV11-3,.,.,TGTGCCAGCACTAGCGCGTACAATGAGCAGTTCTTC,CASTSAYNEQFF
TRBJ1-4,TRBV4-1,.,few,TGCGCCAGCAGCCAAGCCCTCCGGGACAACGAAAAACTGTTTTTT,CASSQALRDNEKLFF
TRBJ1-2,TRBV6-5,.,.,TGTGCCAGCAGTCGGGCAGGGGACAATGGCTACACCTTC,CASSRAGDNGYTF
TRBJ2-6,TRBV4-3,.,.,TGCGCCAGCAGCCAAGATGGGGGGGCCGGGGCCAACGTCCTGACTTTC,CASSQDGGAGANVLTF